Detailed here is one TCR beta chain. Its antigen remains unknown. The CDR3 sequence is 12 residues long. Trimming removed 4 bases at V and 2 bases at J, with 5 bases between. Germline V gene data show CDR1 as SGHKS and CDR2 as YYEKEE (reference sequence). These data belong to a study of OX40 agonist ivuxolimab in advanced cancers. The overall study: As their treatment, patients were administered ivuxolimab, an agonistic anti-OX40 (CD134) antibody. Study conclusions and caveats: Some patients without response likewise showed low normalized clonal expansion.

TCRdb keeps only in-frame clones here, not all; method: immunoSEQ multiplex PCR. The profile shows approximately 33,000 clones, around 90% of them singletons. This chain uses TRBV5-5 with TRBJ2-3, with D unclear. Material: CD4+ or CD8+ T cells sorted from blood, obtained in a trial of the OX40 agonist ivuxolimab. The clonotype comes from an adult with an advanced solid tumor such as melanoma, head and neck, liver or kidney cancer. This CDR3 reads CASSQTTDTQYF. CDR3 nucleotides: TGTGCCAGCAGCCAAACCACAGATACGCAGTATTTT.